The 17 T cell receptor beta chains below were found in one sample sequenced in a study of OX40 agonist ivuxolimab in advanced cancers. Method: immunoSEQ multiplex PCR; TCRdb's copy keeps in-frame clones and lacks some. The sample contains some 66,000 clones, approximately 90% of which appear only once. Here the sequenced sample was CD4+ or CD8+ T cells sorted from blood, taken in a trial of the OX40 agonist ivuxolimab. These receptors were obtained from an adult with an advanced solid tumor such as melanoma, head and neck, liver or kidney cancer.

The chain is built from TRBV14 and TRBJ1-2; D ambiguous. This CDR3 has 13 residues. Trimming cost V 5 bases and J 8 bases, with 15 bases left between them. Per the germline V gene, CDR1 is SGHDN and CDR2 is FVKESK. The CDR3 spells CASSKTGSGGYTF. For the CDR3, the DNA is TGTGCCAGCAGCAAGACGGGGAGTGGGGGCTACACCTTC.

The J gene is TRBJ2-7, the V gene TRBV4-1; 7 bases agree with TRBD2. Germline V gene lookup returns CDR1 MGHRA and CDR2 YSYEKL. The CDR3 runs 16 residues. V gave up 0 bases and J gave up 2 bases; unmatched junction bases: 7. The CDR3 region has the DNA TGCGCCAGCAGCCAAGATCGGCTAGCGGTTACCTACGAGCAGTACTTC. Translated, it gives CASSQDRLAVTYEQYF.

This clone turned up a few times. The rearrangement uses TRBV28 and TRBJ2-1, with a possible D match to TRBD2 (6 bases). From germline, CDR1 is MDHEN and CDR2 SYDVKM. The CDR3 spans 16 residues. V lost 6 bases, J lost 0 bases, and 15 bases lay in between. CDR3 coding DNA: TGTGCCAGCAGCCACCTCTCCGGGAGCTCCTACAATGAGCAGTTCTTC. This translates into CASSHLSGSSYNEQFF.

In its sample, this clone was seen once. This chain uses TRBV5-1 with TRBJ2-5; 8 bases fit TRBD1. Trimming at V came to 6 bases and at J to 4 bases, leaving 11 bases not matched to a gene. The CDR3 has 15 residues. Germline V lookup: CDR1 SGHRS, CDR2 YFSETQ. The CDR3 sequence is CASTPRGRGPETQYF. The CDR3 nucleotides read TGCGCCAGCACCCCCAGGGGGCGCGGACCAGAGACCCAGTACTTC.

The table lists this clone with a count of one. The chain links TRBV10-3 to TRBJ2-1; TRBD2 might be the D (6 bases). The CDR3 length is 11 residues. The germline V and J ends were trimmed by 6 bases and 8 bases, with 8 bases remaining between them. Germline V gives CDR1 ENHRY, CDR2 SYGVKD. The chain's CDR3 is CAIRSGDEQFF. As DNA, the CDR3 is TGTGCCATCAGGTCGGGGGATGAGCAGTTCTTC.

The chain is built from TRBV7-3 and TRBJ2-5; D might be TRBD1 (6 bases). The V end was cut by 4 bases, the J end by 3 bases, with 12 bases between. From germline, CDR1 is SGHTA and CDR2 FQGTGA. The CDR3 spans 14 residues. CDR3 protein: CASSSDTGKETQYF. The CDR3 region has the DNA TGTGCCAGCAGCTCGGATACAGGGAAAGAGACCCAGTACTTC.

The gene calls are TRBV10-3 and TRBJ1-1, with D perhaps TRBD1 (6 bases). The CDR3 totals 16 residues. Germline CDR1 reads ENHRY; CDR2 reads SYGVKD. V lost 10 bases and J lost 1, with 22 bases in between. Here the CDR3 reads CATAGGRFTRNTEAFF. The CDR3 DNA is TGTGCCACCGCCGGGGGGCGGTTTACGAGGAACACTGAAGCTTTCTTT.

The J gene is TRBJ2-7, the V gene TRBV5-6; 10 nucleotides align to TRBD2. Germline trimming cut 0 bases from V and 6 bases from J; bases unmatched to any gene: 3. This CDR3 comprises 14 residues. Germline V lookup: CDR1 SGHDT, CDR2 YYEEEE. The DNA for the CDR3 is TGTGCCAGCAGCTTGGCGGCTAGCGGGAGCGAGCAGTACTTC. It yields the protein CASSLAASGSEQYF.

The rearrangement links TRBV27 to TRBJ2-1; unclear D gene. The CDR3 totals 11 residues. In germline, CDR1 is MNHEY, CDR2 SMNVEV (reference sequence). V was clipped by 3 bases and J by 9 bases, with 6 bases between them. In DNA, the CDR3 is TGTGCCAGCAGTTTCGTAGGTGAGCAGTTCTTC. Translating gives CASSFVGEQFF.

This chain joins TRBV19 and TRBJ1-1; D call uncertain. The CDR3 extends over 13 amino acids. The germline V gene encodes CDR1 LNHDA and CDR2 SQIVND (reference sequence). V lost 5 bases and J lost 6, with 13 bases in between. CDR3 loop: CASSGFVRSEAFF. The CDR3 DNA reads as TGTGCCAGTAGTGGATTCGTTAGGTCTGAAGCTTTCTTT. The complete variable domain, with remaining parts taken from reference TRBV19 and TRBJ1-1, reads DGGITQSPKYLFRKEGQNVTLSCEQNLNHDAMYWYRQDPGQGLRLIYYSQIVNDFQKGDIAEGYSVSREKKESFPLTVTSAQKNPTAFYLCASSGFVRSEAFFGQGTRLTVV.

This clone was picked up a small number of times. V usage is TRBV5-1 and J usage is TRBJ2-1, with 7 positions matching TRBD1. V shed 4 bases, J shed 3 bases, and the junction held 7 bases outside the gene matches. Per the germline V gene, CDR1 is SGHRS and CDR2 is YFSETQ. The CDR3 is 15 amino acids. CDR3 sequence: CASSLRQGHYNEQFF. CDR3 nucleotide sequence: TGCGCCAGCAGCCTCCGACAGGGACACTACAATGAGCAGTTCTTC.

The chain has TRBV5-1 and TRBJ2-1, with D perhaps matching TRBD1 (7 bases). V was shortened by 3 bases and J by 1 base, with 11 bases between the two germline ends. The CDR3 is 15 amino acids. CDR1 and CDR2 (germline): SGHRS, YFSETQ. The CDR3 DNA follows: TGCGCCAGCAGCTGGACAGGAGGGTCCTACAATGAGCAGTTCTTC. This translates into CASSWTGGSYNEQFF.

V gene TRBV27 combines with J gene TRBJ2-7; D remains unclear. The CDR3 contains 14 residues. The V gene's germline CDR1 is MNHEY and CDR2 SMNVEV (reference sequence). Between the trimmed V and J ends, which lost 5 bases and 2 bases, there was a span of 13 bases. CDR3 residues: CASSPNLLAYEQYF. The CDR3 DNA follows: TGTGCCAGCAGTCCAAACCTCCTAGCCTACGAGCAGTACTTC.

V gene TRBV6-1 combines with J gene TRBJ2-4, with 7 nucleotides matching TRBD2. Looked up from germline, CDR1 is MNHNS and CDR2 is SASEGT. The CDR3 is 14 amino acids. V was clipped by 5 bases and J by 10 bases; unmatched bases: 11. CDR3 nucleotide sequence: TGTGCCAGCAGTCCGTCCCCTGGAGCGGGAATTCAGTACTTC. Translation: CASSPSPGAGIQYF.

The gene calls are TRBV28 and TRBJ2-7; 7 nucleotides align to TRBD2. After removal of 3 bases from V and 4 bases from J, the junction contained 3 bases not matched to a gene. Germline V gives CDR1 MDHEN, CDR2 SYDVKM. The CDR3 is made up of 13 amino acids. The CDR3 nucleotides are TGTGCCAGCAGTTTGGGACTAATATACGAGCAGTACTTC. Protein product: CASSLGLIYEQYF. Filled out from reference TRBV28 and TRBJ2-7, the complete variable domain reads DVKVTQSSRYLVKRTGEKVFLECVQDMDHENMFWYRQDPGLGLRLIYFSYDVKMKEKGDIPEGYSVSREKKERFSLILESASTNQTSMYLCASSLGLIYEQYFGPGTRLTVT.

This clone came up a few times. This chain connects TRBV7-9 to TRBJ2-6; D remains ambiguous. The length of the CDR3 is 14 residues. The germline gives CDR1 SEHNR, CDR2 FQNEAQ (reference sequence). Trimming cost V 8 bases and J 0 bases, with 8 bases left between them. CDR3 in amino acids: CASGESSGANVLTF. DNA for the CDR3: TGTGCCAGCGGCGAGAGCTCTGGGGCCAACGTCCTGACTTTC.

The J gene is TRBJ2-7, the V gene TRBV15; D not certain. Trimming removed 5 bases from V and 6 bases from J, with 17 bases in between. The CDR3 runs 14 residues. Germline V gene data show CDR1 as LNHNV and CDR2 as YYDKDF (reference sequence). The CDR3 DNA sequence: TGTGCCACCAGCCGGACGGTACCCCCCTTCGAGCAGTACTTC. Encoded protein: CATSRTVPPFEQYF.